A single T cell receptor (beta chain) is shown here with its context. Sequencing used immunoSEQ multiplex PCR; TCRdb keeps in-frame clones, though not all of them. The data show more than 30,000 clones, about 93% seen once. This sample was taken from a study of T cells after posttransplantation cyclophosphamide. This CDR3 contains 15 residues. From germline, CDR1 is SGHAT and CDR2 FQNNGV. Trimming cost V 3 bases and J 5 bases, with 15 bases left between them. Cells defined as naive were viable CD3+CD4+ or CD3+CD8+ and CCR7+CD45RA+CD45RO-CD95-CD27+CD28+. Peripheral blood was collected from the related graft donor on the marrow donation day.

This clonotype was sampled from a woman aged 55-75 years in good health, CMV-negative, and a related stem cell transplant donor. The chain recombines TRBV11-2 with TRBJ2-3; D possibly corresponds to TRBD2 (6 bases). Sequenced sample: naive CD4+ T cells sorted from PBMCs. For the CDR3, the DNA is TGTGCCAGCAGCTTGGGGCGGGGCGGTATAGATACGCAGTATTTT. It translates to CASSLGRGGIDTQYF.